Sequencing of this T cell receptor beta chain was carried out in a study of shared clonotypes between healthy human individuals. Study results and caveats: Among a few donors, roughly 5.5% of naive CD4 clonotypes were found in common.

About this clone: What it binds is unknown.

Profiling relied on immunoSEQ multiplex PCR, and the TCRdb table lists in-frame clones only, not all of them. Altogether around 700,000 clones are present, roughly 73% being singletons, with the ten largest covering around 1.8%. This TCR was recovered from a young woman in good health. Sequenced material: memory CD4+ T cells sorted from blood. Subset described: CD45RA-negative fraction.

CDR3 sequence reads: CASSQSGYATNEKLFF. The CDR3 DNA follows: TGCGCCAGCAGCCAATCTGGCTATGCAACTAATGAAAAACTGTTTTTT. The V gene is TRBV4-1, the J gene TRBJ1-4; the D is unclear. The V gene's germline CDR1 is MGHRA and CDR2 YSYEKL. V was shortened by 2 bases and J by 0 bases, with 10 bases between the two germline ends. This CDR3 contains 16 residues.